The clone carrying this TCR beta chain was counted ten times or more. As yet, its antigen is unknown. Amplified TCR beta CDR3 regions were obtained using RNA transcripts as template. HTBI primers primed a first-round RT-PCR, and a second-round multiplex PCR followed. MiXCR was run by TCRdb on the multiplex PCR reads, yielding one entry per CDR3 protein. The sample lists approximately 500,000 distinct CDR3 sequences; over 13% were seen once. The CDR3 has 12 residues. The V gene lost 5 bases and the J gene lost 1 base, with 8 bases spanning the gap. CDR1 and CDR2 (germline): DFQATT, SNEGSKA (reference sequence). The record originates from a study of Graves' ophthalmopathy and Graves' hyperthyroidism. Points from the study as a whole: A majority of expanded thyroid clonotypes exceeding 0.001 frequency were likewise present in blood.

Ophthalmopathy cases showed moderate-to-severe activity, scoring CAS ≥3 and NOSPECS ≥4, with duration under 3 months. None of the included patients had other autoimmune diseases, uncontrolled infections, pregnancy or lactation, as these led to exclusion. A diagnosis was made from clinical symptoms together with serum thyroxine, TRAb, thyroid ultrasound and orbital computed tomography. The receptor comes from a woman aged 25 to 39 with Graves' ophthalmopathy. Input material: blood. The rearrangement joins TRBV20-1 to TRBJ1-1; D is ambiguous. The CDR3 DNA reads TGCAGTGCTTCGGATAGGAACACTGAAGCTTTCTTT. Residues: CSASDRNTEAFF.